This record covers a single TCR beta chain. This specimen comes from a study of blood T cell repertoires in COVID-19. Study context: Italy, Spain and the United States were the sources of the convalescent and acute COVID-19 samples. Sources were T cells, B-cell-depleted T cells, or PBMCs; the material itself was cDNA or gDNA.

In the authors' workflow: How many nucleated cells were present was estimated from reference gene primer amplification. The protocol was immunoSEQ multiplex PCR, while the TCRdb copy is restricted to in-frame clones and leaves out a portion. The DNA was the basis for D and trimming; V, J and clone size are from that table. The table shows under 300,000 clones, with about 86% occurring only once. Germline V gene sequence: CDR1 SGHAT, CDR2 FQNNGV. CDR3 length: 15 residues. V was pared by 1 base and J by 0 bases, with 10 bases between. The rearrangement uses TRBV11-2 and TRBJ2-7, with D possibly TRBD1 on 5 matching bases. The clonotype comes from an older man with acute or convalescent COVID-19. Sequencing was done on a sample of peripheral blood. CDR3 in amino acids: CASSLATGNSYEQYF. CDR3 bases: TGTGCCAGCAGCTTAGCTACAGGCAACTCCTACGAGCAGTACTTC.